A selection of T cell receptor beta chains follows, all from one sample in a study of CD8 T cells in Susac syndrome. One entry per CDR3 protein results from TCRdb running MiXCR on the immunoSEQ multiplex PCR reads. The sample includes about 150,000 distinct CDR3 sequences, roughly 95% of them seen just once. The material sequenced was CD4+ T cells from PBMCs. Receptors originate from a human donor in good health. Both conserved end residues are part of each CDR3. The D gene is left open where the match is weak. Some rows mark clone size as missing; the rest say once, few, many or name a class of expanded clone.

v_gene: TRBV28
j_gene: TRBJ1-2
d_gene: NA
abundance: NA
CDR3aa: CASTAPGGYGYTF
CDR3nt: TGTGCCAGCACTGCGCCAGGCGGCTATGGCTACACCTTC

v_gene: TRBV5-6
j_gene: TRBJ2-7
d_gene: NA
abundance: NA
CDR3aa: CASSLGPRVRGYEQYF
CDR3nt: TGTGCCAGCAGCTTGGGTCCCCGGGTCCGAGGGTACGAGCAGTACTTC

v_gene: TRBV5-1
j_gene: TRBJ1-5
d_gene: TRBD1
abundance: NA
CDR3aa: CASSPGQGAGQPQHF
CDR3nt: TGCGCCAGCAGCCCGGGACAGGGGGCAGGACAGCCCCAGCATTTT

v_gene: TRBV24-1
j_gene: TRBJ1-2
d_gene: NA
abundance: NA
CDR3aa: CATSDFPRGRDGYTF
CDR3nt: TGTGCCACCAGTGATTTCCCCAGGGGTCGGGATGGCTACACCTTC

v_gene: TRBV7-2
j_gene: TRBJ2-7
d_gene: NA
abundance: once
CDR3aa: CASSPSLGYSYEQYF
CDR3nt: TGTGCCAGCAGCCCGAGCCTAGGGTACTCCTACGAGCAGTACTTC

v_gene: TRBV4-1
j_gene: TRBJ2-7
d_gene: NA
abundance: NA
CDR3aa: CASSRYQGSASTYEQYF
CDR3nt: TGCGCCAGCAGCCGCTATCAGGGTTCTGCCAGCACCTACGAGCAGTACTTC

v_gene: TRBV6-5
j_gene: TRBJ2-5
d_gene: TRBD1
abundance: NA
CDR3aa: CASSYSSSRQGLETQYF
CDR3nt: TGTGCCAGCAGTTACTCGAGCTCACGACAGGGTTTGGAGACCCAGTACTTC

v_gene: TRBV7-7
j_gene: TRBJ2-2
d_gene: NA
abundance: NA
CDR3aa: CASSFGGRGELFF
CDR3nt: TGTGCCAGCAGCTTCGGAGGGAGAGGGGAGCTGTTTTTT

v_gene: TRBV7-2
j_gene: TRBJ1-1
d_gene: NA
abundance: NA
CDR3aa: CASSLSRMGNTEAFF
CDR3nt: TGTGCCAGCAGCTTATCAAGAATGGGAAACACTGAAGCTTTCTTT

v_gene: TRBV28
j_gene: TRBJ1-4
d_gene: NA
abundance: NA
CDR3aa: CASSPNRGFDEKLFF
CDR3nt: TGTGCCAGCAGTCCAAATAGGGGGTTCGATGAAAAACTGTTTTTT

v_gene: TRBV6-1
j_gene: TRBJ2-5
d_gene: TRBD1
abundance: NA
CDR3aa: CASSDPRTGRNQETQYF
CDR3nt: TGTGCCAGCAGTGACCCGCGGACAGGGAGGAATCAAGAGACCCAGTACTTC

v_gene: TRBV6-1
j_gene: TRBJ2-3
d_gene: NA
abundance: NA
CDR3aa: CASSGGRTDTQYF
CDR3nt: TGTGCCAGCAGTGGGGGGAGGACAGATACGCAGTATTTT

v_gene: TRBV5-6
j_gene: TRBJ2-1
d_gene: NA
abundance: NA
CDR3aa: CASRIFTGENYNEQFF
CDR3nt: TGTGCCAGCAGAATCTTTACGGGGGAGAATTACAATGAGCAGTTCTTC

v_gene: TRBV19
j_gene: TRBJ2-1
d_gene: NA
abundance: NA
CDR3aa: CASSIGGYDEQFF
CDR3nt: TGTGCCAGTAGTATAGGAGGGTACGATGAGCAGTTCTTC

v_gene: TRBV2
j_gene: TRBJ2-6
d_gene: NA
abundance: NA
CDR3aa: CASSETGTKANVLTF
CDR3nt: TGTGCCAGCAGTGAGACTGGTACAAAGGCCAACGTCCTGACTTTC

v_gene: TRBV19
j_gene: TRBJ2-1
d_gene: NA
abundance: NA
CDR3aa: CASSSPPGTFLEGAEQFF
CDR3nt: TGTGCCAGTAGTAGCCCTCCCGGGACATTTTTGGAGGGGGCTGAGCAGTTCTTC

v_gene: TRBV5-4
j_gene: TRBJ1-1
d_gene: NA
abundance: NA
CDR3aa: CASRPKDGNTEAFF
CDR3nt: TGTGCCAGCAGACCCAAGGACGGGAACACTGAAGCTTTCTTT

v_gene: TRBV7-2
j_gene: TRBJ2-2
d_gene: NA
abundance: NA
CDR3aa: CASSLGHTGELFF
CDR3nt: TGTGCCAGCAGCTTAGGACACACCGGGGAGCTGTTTTTT

v_gene: TRBV7-9
j_gene: TRBJ2-7
d_gene: TRBD2
abundance: NA
CDR3aa: CASSLRGSGTEQYF
CDR3nt: TGTGCCAGCAGCTTAAGGGGTAGCGGGACCGAGCAGTACTTC

v_gene: TRBV14
j_gene: TRBJ2-1
d_gene: NA
abundance: NA
CDR3aa: CASSRPAGTRNEQFF
CDR3nt: TGTGCCAGCAGCCGCCCAGCCGGGACTCGTAATGAGCAGTTCTTC

v_gene: TRBV10-3
j_gene: TRBJ1-5
d_gene: TRBD1
abundance: NA
CDR3aa: CAISESGQGSQPQHF
CDR3nt: TGTGCCATCAGTGAGTCGGGACAGGGGAGCCAGCCCCAGCATTTT

v_gene: TRBV12-3/TRBV12-4
j_gene: TRBJ1-5
d_gene: NA
abundance: NA
CDR3aa: CASSSGVGNQPQHF
CDR3nt: TGTGCCAGCAGTTCAGGGGTAGGCAATCAGCCCCAGCATTTT